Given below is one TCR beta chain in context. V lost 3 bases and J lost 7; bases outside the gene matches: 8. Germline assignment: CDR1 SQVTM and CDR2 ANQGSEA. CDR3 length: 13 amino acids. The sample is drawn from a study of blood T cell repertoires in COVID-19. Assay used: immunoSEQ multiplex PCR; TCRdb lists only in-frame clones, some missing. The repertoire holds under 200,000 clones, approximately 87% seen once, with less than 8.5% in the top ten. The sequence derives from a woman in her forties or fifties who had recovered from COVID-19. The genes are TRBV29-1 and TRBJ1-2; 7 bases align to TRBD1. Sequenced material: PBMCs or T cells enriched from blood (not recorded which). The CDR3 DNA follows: TGCAGCGTTGACCCACAGGGGTTGGGTGGCTACACCTTC. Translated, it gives CSVDPQGLGGYTF.